The T cell receptor (beta chain) under discussion was sequenced for a study of blood T cells in healthy people across ages. This CDR3 has 13 residues. V gave up 4 bases and J gave up 6 bases, with 9 bases separating them. A sample-barcoded 5' primer and a J-beta primer mix were used in a second PCR of about 7 to 12 cycles. In TCRdb, the 5' RACE reads were re-called with MiXCR into one record per CDR3 protein. The table has 550,000 to 650,000 distinct CDR3 sequences, about 27% seen once; the top ten hold 3% to 4%. This sample also appeared in a second study, on T cells of mothers and their children.

The TCR comes from a boy between 2 and 15 years old in good health. The chain recombines TRBV12-3 or TRBV12-4 with TRBJ1-4, with D unresolved. The sequencing input was blood. The CDR3 nucleotides read TGTGCCAGCAGTTCGGGTGCCCATGAAAAACTGTTTTTT. This encodes CASSSGAHEKLFF.